The 4 T cell receptor beta chains presented below share a single source sample, sequenced in a study of monozygotic twins with inflammatory bowel disease. TCRdb re-called the 5' RACE reads; every CDR3 protein appears as one record, without DNA. This table lists about 99,000 distinct CDR3 sequences. The sequenced material came from blood. The receptors shown here come from a human donor with ulcerative colitis or Crohn's disease, or a healthy co-twin of an affected twin (not recorded which).

V gene TRBV10-3 combines with J gene TRBJ2-1; TCRdb's D call of TRBD1 is untestable without DNA. The V gene's germline CDR1 is ENHRY and CDR2 SYGVKD. CDR3 size: 16 residues. CDR3: CAITGVGDSSYNEQFF.

The chain carries TRBV3-1 and TRBJ2-1; as DNA is missing, the TRBD2 call by TCRdb cannot be tested. This CDR3 is built from 17 residues. Germline V CDR1 and CDR2: LGHDT, YNNKEL (reference sequence). The CDR3 sequence: CATNGGTSGATYNEQFF.

The chain is built from TRBV5-4 and TRBJ2-7. The CDR3 covers 13 residues. The germline CDR1 and CDR2 sequences are SGHNT and YYREEE (reference sequence). The CDR3: CASSLDTWGEQYF.

The rearrangement uses TRBV5-1 and TRBJ1-4; TCRdb indicates TRBD1, and absent DNA this call remains unverified. Germline-derived CDR1 and CDR2 are SGHRS and YFSETQ. The CDR3 consists of 14 residues. CDR3 protein: CASSQDSTNEKLFF.